This T cell receptor beta chain was profiled in a study of blood T cell repertoires in COVID-19. Study-wide background: Samples representing acute and convalescent COVID-19 were sourced from the United States, Italy and Spain. Nucleic acid was either cDNA or gDNA, and it came from T cells, B-cell-depleted T cells, or PBMCs.

This clone was seen only once. Study processing details: Reference gene primer amplification gave estimated nucleated cell counts. Produced via immunoSEQ multiplex PCR; TCRdb's table is partial and in-frame only. The V and J calls and clone size come from that table; D and trimming were worked out from the DNA. The top ten hold 3% to 3.5% of the sample, which has roughly 200,000 clones, approximately 86% seen once. CDR3 size: 16 residues. Looked up from germline, CDR1 is SNHLY and CDR2 is FYNNEI. Trimming removed 6 bases from V and 1 base from J, with 17 bases in between. The receptor's source is a man in his 60s with acute or convalescent COVID-19. Sequencing was carried out using peripheral blood. The chain combines TRBV2 with TRBJ2-3, with a weak D call TRBD1 (6 bases). The CDR3 is CASRTTGTHRTDTQYF. CDR3 coding DNA: TGTGCCAGCAGAACAACCGGGACACACCGCACAGATACGCAGTATTTT.